The 3 T cell receptor beta chains below all came from one sample that was sequenced in a study of regulatory T cells in long-lasting Graves disease. Time point described: newly diagnosed GD, antithyroid drugs for less than 3 months. Scientists built the TCR library using RNA that was extracted from PBMCs. Through Arm-PCR of CDR3 regions and iRepertoire HTBI primers, TCR beta libraries were built. MiXCR, applied by TCRdb to the multiplex PCR reads, yields one record per CDR3 protein. The table shows roughly 320,000 distinct CDR3 sequences, with over 15% occurring only once. The sample was also reused in another study, on T cells in Graves' hyperthyroidism and ophthalmopathy.

Sequencing was performed on peripheral blood mononuclear cells (PBMCs), taken at new diagnosis, from a patient treated with antithyroid drugs. These receptors came from a man in his forties with Graves disease.

This clonotype was detected many times. The V and J genes are TRBV12-3 or TRBV12-4 and TRBJ2-3, with TRBD2 matching 7 bases. The CDR3 has 18 residues. The V gene end was trimmed by 5 bases and the J gene end by 1 base; junction bases not matched to a gene: 15. CDR3 in amino acids: CASSLRLGGSWGTDTQYF. The DNA for the CDR3 is TGTGCCAGCAGTCTAAGACTGGGGGGGAGTTGGGGCACAGATACGCAGTATTTT.

This clonotype was seen many times. The CDR3 region is CSARDPAQPNEKLFF. The CDR3 DNA reads as TGCAGTGCTAGAGATCCAGCACAGCCAAATGAAAAACTGTTTTTT. The chain uses TRBV20-1 and TRBJ1-4; no firm D call. Trimming shortened V by 0 bases and J by 5 bases, and 13 bases separated the two germline ends. Germline V gene data show CDR1 as DFQATT and CDR2 as SNEGSKA (reference sequence). The CDR3 loop spans 15 amino acids.

This clonotype was observed at least ten times. The rearrangement links TRBV2 to TRBJ2-3; a weak D match, TRBD1 (6 bases). Germline CDR1 and CDR2: SNHLY and FYNNEI. The CDR3 is 14 amino acids. Trimming removed 7 bases from V and 4 bases from J, with 15 bases in between. The DNA of the CDR3 is TGTGCCAGCACCTCGCAGGGGATCGCAGATACGCAGTATTTT. It is translated as CASTSQGIADTQYF.